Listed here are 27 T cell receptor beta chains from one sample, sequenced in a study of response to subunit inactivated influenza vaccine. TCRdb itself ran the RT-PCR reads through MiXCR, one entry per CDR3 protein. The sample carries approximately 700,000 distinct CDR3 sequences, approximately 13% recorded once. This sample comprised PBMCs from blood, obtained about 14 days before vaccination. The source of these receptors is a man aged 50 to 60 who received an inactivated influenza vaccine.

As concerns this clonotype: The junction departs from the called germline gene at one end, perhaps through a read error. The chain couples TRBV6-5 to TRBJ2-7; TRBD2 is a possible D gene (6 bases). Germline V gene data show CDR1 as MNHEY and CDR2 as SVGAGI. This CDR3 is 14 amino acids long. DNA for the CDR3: TGTACCAGCAGTCACCGGGACTCATCCTACGAGCAGTACTTC. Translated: CTSSHRDSSYEQYF.

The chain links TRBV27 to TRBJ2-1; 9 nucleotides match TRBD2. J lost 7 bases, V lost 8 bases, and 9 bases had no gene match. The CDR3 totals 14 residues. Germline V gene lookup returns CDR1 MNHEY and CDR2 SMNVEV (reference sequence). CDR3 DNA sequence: TGTGCCAGCCAGAGCGGGGGGCTCGATAATGAGCAGTTCTTC. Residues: CASQSGGLDNEQFF.

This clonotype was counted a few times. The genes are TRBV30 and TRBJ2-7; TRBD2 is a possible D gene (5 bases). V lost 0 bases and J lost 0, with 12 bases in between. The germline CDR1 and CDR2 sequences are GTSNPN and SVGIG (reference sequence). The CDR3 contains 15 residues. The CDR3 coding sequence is TGTGCCTGGAGTGTCCGACGGGGTAGCTCCTACGAGCAGTACTTC. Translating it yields CAWSVRRGSSYEQYF.

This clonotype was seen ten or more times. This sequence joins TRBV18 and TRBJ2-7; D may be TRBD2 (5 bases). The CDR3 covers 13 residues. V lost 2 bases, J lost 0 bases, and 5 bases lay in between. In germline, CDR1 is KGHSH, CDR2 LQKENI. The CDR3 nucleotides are TGTGCCAGCTCACCAGGGAGCTCCTACGAGCAGTACTTC. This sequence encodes CASSPGSSYEQYF. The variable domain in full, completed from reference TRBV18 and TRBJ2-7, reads NAGVMQNPRHLVRRRGQEARLRCSPMKGHSHVYWYRQLPEEGLKFMVYLQKENIIDESGMPKERFSAEFPKEGPSILRIQQVVRGDSAAYFCASSPGSSYEQYFGPGTRLTVT.

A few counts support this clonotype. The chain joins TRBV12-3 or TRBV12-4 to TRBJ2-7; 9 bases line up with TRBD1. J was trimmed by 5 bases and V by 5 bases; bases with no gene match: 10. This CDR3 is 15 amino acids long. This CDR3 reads CASSRTGGETHEQYF. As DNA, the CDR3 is TGTGCCAGCAGTCGCACAGGGGGCGAGACCCACGAGCAGTACTTC.

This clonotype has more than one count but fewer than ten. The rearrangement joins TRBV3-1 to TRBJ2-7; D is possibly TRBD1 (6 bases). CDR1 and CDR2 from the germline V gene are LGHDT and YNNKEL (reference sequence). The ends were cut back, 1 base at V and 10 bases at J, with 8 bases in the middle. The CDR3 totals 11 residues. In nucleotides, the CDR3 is TGTGCCAGCAGCCAAGGGGACAACCAGTACTTC. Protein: CASSQGDNQYF.

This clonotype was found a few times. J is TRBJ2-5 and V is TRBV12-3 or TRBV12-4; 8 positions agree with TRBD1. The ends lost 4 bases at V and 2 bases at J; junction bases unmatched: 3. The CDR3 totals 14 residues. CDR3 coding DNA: TGTGCCAGCAGTTCGGACAGGGAACAAGAGACCCAGTACTTC. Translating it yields CASSSDREQETQYF.

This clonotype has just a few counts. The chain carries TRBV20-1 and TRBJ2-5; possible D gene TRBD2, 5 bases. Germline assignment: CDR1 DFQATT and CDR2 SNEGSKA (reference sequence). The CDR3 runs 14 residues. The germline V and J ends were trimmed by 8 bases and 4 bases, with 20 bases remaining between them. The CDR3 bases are TGCAGTCCCCTGGCTAGTGGGAGTAGAGAGACCCAGTACTTC. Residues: CSPLASGSRETQYF.

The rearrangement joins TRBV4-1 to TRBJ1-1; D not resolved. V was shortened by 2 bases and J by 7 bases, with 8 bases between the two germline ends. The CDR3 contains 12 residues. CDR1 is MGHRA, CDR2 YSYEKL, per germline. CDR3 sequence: CASSQQVGEAFF. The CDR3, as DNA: TGCGCCAGCAGCCAACAAGTTGGTGAAGCTTTCTTT.

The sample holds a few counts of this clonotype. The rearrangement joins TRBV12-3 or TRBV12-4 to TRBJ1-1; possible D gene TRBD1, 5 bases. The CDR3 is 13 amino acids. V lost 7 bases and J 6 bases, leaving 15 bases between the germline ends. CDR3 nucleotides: TGTGCCAGCAATATCCGGAGGGGCGCTGAAGCTTTCTTT. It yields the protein CASNIRRGAEAFF.

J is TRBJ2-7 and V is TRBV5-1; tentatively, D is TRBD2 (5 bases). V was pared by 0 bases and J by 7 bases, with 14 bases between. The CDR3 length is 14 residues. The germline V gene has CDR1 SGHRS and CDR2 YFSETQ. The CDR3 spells CASSLDPMTIEQYF. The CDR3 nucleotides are TGCGCCAGCAGCTTGGACCCTATGACTATTGAGCAGTACTTC.

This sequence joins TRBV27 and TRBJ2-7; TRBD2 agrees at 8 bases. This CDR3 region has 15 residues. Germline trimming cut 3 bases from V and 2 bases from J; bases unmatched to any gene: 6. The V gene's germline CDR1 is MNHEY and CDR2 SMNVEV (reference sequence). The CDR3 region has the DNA TGTGCCAGCAGTTTTTCGGGAGGGCTGACCTACGAGCAGTACTTC. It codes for CASSFSGGLTYEQYF.

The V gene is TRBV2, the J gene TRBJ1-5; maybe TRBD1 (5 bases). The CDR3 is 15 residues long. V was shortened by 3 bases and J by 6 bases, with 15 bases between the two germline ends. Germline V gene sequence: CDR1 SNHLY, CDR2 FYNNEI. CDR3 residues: CASSDQGAMGQPQHF. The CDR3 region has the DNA TGTGCCAGCAGTGACCAAGGGGCGATGGGTCAGCCCCAGCATTTT.

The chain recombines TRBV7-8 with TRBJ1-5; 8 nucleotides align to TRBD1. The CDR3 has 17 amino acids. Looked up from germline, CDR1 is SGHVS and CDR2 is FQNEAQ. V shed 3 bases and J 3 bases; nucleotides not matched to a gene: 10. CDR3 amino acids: CASSFVYGQGLNQPQHF. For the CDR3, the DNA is TGTGCCAGCAGCTTCGTTTACGGACAGGGACTCAATCAGCCCCAGCATTTT.

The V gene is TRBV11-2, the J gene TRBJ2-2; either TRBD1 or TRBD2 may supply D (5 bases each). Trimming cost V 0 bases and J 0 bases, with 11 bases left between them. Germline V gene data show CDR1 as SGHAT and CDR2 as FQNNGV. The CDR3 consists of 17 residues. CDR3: CASSLDGTPANTGELFF. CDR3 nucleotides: TGTGCCAGCAGCTTAGACGGGACCCCCGCGAACACCGGGGAGCTGTTTTTT.

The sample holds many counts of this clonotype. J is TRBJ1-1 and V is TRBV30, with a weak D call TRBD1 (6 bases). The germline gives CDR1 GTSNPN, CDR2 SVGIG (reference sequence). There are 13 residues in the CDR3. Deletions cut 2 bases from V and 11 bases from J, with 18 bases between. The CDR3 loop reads CAWSSGVSVQAFF. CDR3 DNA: TGTGCCTGGAGTTCAGGGGTGTCGGTTCAGGCTTTCTTT.

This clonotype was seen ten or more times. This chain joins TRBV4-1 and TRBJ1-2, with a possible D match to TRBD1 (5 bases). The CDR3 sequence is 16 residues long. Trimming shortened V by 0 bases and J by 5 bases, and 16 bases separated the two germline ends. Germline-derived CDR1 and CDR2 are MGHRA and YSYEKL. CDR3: CASSQDNSGVRYGYTF. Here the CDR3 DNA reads TGCGCCAGCAGCCAAGATAACTCGGGGGTTCGGTATGGCTACACCTTC.

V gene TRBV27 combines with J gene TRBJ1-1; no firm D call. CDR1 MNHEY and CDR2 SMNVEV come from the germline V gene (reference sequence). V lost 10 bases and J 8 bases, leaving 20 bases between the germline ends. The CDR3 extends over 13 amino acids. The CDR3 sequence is CAIPGLPRGEAFF. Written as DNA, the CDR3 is TGTGCCATACCGGGCCTTCCAAGAGGAGAAGCTTTCTTT.

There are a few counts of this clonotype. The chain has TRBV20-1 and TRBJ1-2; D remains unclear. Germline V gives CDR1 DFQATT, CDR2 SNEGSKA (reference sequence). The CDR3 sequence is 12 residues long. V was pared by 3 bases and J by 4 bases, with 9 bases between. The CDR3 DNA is TGCAGTGCTAGGGAACAGACCTATGGCTACACCTTC. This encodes CSAREQTYGYTF.

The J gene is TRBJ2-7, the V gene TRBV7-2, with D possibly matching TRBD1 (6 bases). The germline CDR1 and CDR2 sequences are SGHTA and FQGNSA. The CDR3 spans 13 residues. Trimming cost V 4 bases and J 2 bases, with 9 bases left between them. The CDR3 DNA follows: TGTGCCAGCAGCTACGACAGGACCTACGAGCAGTACTTC. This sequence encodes CASSYDRTYEQYF.

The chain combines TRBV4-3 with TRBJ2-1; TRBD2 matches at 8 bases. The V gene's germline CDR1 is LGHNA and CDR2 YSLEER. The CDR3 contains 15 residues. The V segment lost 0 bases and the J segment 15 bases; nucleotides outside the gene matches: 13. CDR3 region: CASSQDRASGSMVFF. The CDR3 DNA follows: TGCGCCAGCAGCCAAGATAGAGCCAGCGGGAGTATGGTGTTCTTC.

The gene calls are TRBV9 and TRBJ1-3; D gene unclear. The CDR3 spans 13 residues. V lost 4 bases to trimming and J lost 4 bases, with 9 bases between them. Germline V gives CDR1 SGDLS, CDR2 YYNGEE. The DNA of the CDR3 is TGTGCCAGCAGCTCCGACTTGGGAAACACCATATATTTT. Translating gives CASSSDLGNTIYF.

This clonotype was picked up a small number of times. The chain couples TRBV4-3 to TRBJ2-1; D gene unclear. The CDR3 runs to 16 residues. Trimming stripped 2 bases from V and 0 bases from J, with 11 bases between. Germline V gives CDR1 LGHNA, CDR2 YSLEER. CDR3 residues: CASSQRAEGSYNEQFF. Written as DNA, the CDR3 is TGCGCCAGCAGCCAACGGGCAGAAGGCTCCTACAATGAGCAGTTCTTC.

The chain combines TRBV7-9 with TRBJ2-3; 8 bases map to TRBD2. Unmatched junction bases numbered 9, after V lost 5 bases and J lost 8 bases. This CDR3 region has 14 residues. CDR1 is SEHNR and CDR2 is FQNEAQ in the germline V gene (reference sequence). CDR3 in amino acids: CASSQQILAATQYF. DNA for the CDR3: TGTGCCAGCAGCCAACAAATACTAGCGGCTACGCAGTATTTT.

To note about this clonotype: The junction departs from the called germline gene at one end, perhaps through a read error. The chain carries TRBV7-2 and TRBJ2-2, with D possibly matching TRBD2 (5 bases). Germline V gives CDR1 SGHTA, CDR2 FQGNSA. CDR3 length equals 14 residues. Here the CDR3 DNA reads TGTGCCAGCAGCTTAGGGACCCACACCGGGGAGCCGTTTTTT. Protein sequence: CASSLGTHTGEPFF.

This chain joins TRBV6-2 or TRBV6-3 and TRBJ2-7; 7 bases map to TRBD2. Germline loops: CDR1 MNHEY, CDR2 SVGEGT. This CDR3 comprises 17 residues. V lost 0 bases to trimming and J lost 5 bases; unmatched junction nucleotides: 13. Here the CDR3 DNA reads TGTGCCAGCAGTTACTCGAGGCTAGCGGCCGAATTCGACGAGCAGTACTTC. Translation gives CASSYSRLAAEFDEQYF.

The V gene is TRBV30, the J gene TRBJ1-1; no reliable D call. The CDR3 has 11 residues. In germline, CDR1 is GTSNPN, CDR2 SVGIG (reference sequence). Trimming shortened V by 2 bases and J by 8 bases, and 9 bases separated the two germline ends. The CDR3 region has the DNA TGTGCCTGGAGTCCTCTTTCGGAAGCTTTCTTT. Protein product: CAWSPLSEAFF.